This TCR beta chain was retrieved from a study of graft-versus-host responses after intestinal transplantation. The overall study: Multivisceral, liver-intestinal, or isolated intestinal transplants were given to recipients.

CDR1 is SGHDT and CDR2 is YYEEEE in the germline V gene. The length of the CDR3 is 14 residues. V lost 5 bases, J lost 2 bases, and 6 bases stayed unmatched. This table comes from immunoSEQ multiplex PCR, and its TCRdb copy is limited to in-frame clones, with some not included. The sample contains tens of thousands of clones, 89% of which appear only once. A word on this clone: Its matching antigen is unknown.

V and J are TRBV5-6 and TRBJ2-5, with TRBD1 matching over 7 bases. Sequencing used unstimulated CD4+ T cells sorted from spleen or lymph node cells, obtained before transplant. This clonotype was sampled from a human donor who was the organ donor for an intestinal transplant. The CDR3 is CASRVTGVQETQYF. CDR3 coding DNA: TGTGCCAGCAGGGTTACAGGGGTACAAGAGACCCAGTACTTC.